The 30 T cell receptor beta chains presented below share a single source sample, sequenced in a study of cytomegalovirus exposure and HLA in healthy donors. With 60 Vbeta and 13 Jbeta primers, the PCR was carried out. Sequencing was performed with immunoSEQ multiplex PCR; in TCRdb, only in-frame clones are kept and a portion is missing. The table shows approximately 110,000 clones, with roughly 80% occurring only once. The sample comprised PBMCs. The origin of the receptors is a woman in her thirties or forties in good health and CMV-seropositive.

The chain has TRBV7-9 and TRBJ1-2; D uncertain. The CDR3 is made up of 12 amino acids. The V and J ends lost 4 bases and 14 bases respectively, with 17 bases between them. The germline V gene encodes CDR1 SEHNR and CDR2 FQNEAQ (reference sequence). This CDR3 reads CASSSGLRGLTF. The DNA for the CDR3 is TGTGCCAGCAGCTCAGGACTTCGTGGATTAACCTTC.

A note on this clone: One end of the junction fails to match germline, which may point to a read error. V and J are TRBV11-2 and TRBJ2-5, with D maybe TRBD2 (5 bases). Germline CDR1 and CDR2: SGHAT and FQNNGV. The CDR3 extends over 11 amino acids. The CDR3 here is CTSSLEATQYF. CDR3 nucleotides: TGTACCAGCAGTTTGGAGGCGACCCAGTACTTC. Filled out from reference TRBV11-2 and TRBJ2-5, the complete variable domain reads EAGVAQSPRYKIIEKRQSVAFWCNPISGHATLYWYQQILGQGPKLLIQFQNNGVVDDSQLPKDRFSAERLKGVDSTLKIQPAKLEDSAVYLCTSSLEATQYFGPGTRLLVL.

The rearrangement uses TRBV5-8 and TRBJ2-7, with 11 nucleotides matching TRBD2. CDR1 SGHTS and CDR2 YDEGEE come from the germline V gene. This CDR3 has 16 residues. The J segment lost 5 bases and the V segment lost 0 bases, leaving 7 bases of the junction unmatched. The CDR3 DNA sequence: TGTGCCAGCAGCTTGGATAGCGGGGGGGCCGCAAACGAGCAGTACTTC. It is translated as CASSLDSGGAANEQYF.

This chain connects TRBV5-1 to TRBJ2-3, with TRBD1 matching over 9 bases. This CDR3 is 16 amino acids long. The germline gives CDR1 SGHRS, CDR2 YFSETQ. The V gene end was trimmed by 4 bases and the J gene end by 5 bases; junction bases not matched to a gene: 11. Written as DNA, the CDR3 is TGCGCCAGCAGCCCCCAACAGGGGGCGGTAGGAGATACGCAGTATTTT. This encodes CASSPQQGAVGDTQYF.

V usage is TRBV5-4 and J usage is TRBJ1-1; maybe TRBD1 (6 bases). Trimming pared 1 base from V and 2 bases from J, leaving 24 bases between. The CDR3 is 19 residues long. Germline CDR1 is SGHNT and CDR2 is YYREEE (reference sequence). The CDR3 bases are TGTGCCAGCAGCTTGCCCCCGGGCCACTACAGGGCCCTTAACACTGAAGCTTTCTTT. This codes for CASSLPPGHYRALNTEAFF.

The CDR3 protein is CASSFGQPTGGETQYF. CDR3 nucleotide sequence: TGTGCCAGCAGCTTCGGTCAGCCGACAGGTGGCGAGACCCAGTACTTC. The chain links TRBV7-2 to TRBJ2-5, with D maybe TRBD1 (6 bases). This CDR3 contains 16 residues. From germline, CDR1 is SGHTA and CDR2 FQGNSA. The ends were cut back, 3 bases at V and 5 bases at J, with 19 bases in the middle.

The CDR3 loop is CASSRNRDREVGYTF. The CDR3 bases are TGTGCCAGCAGCCGAAACCGGGACAGGGAGGTTGGCTACACCTTC. The chain couples TRBV12-1 to TRBJ1-2; no DNA check was done on the table's D call, TRBD1. TRBV12-1 is labeled a pseudogene. The CDR3 extends over 15 amino acids.

This clone has only a few counts. This chain connects TRBV2 to TRBJ2-7, with 10 nucleotides matching TRBD2. With V trimmed by 4 bases and J by 4 bases, 16 bases remained unmatched. Germline-derived CDR1 and CDR2 are SNHLY and FYNNEI. The CDR3 spans 18 residues. As DNA, the CDR3 is TGTGCCAGCAGTGCGGGACTAGCGTACACCGAAGGGGATTACGAGCAGTACTTC. Encoded protein: CASSAGLAYTEGDYEQYF.

This chain joins TRBV4-1 and TRBJ2-1; 7 bases are shared with TRBD1. V gave up 3 bases and J gave up 7 bases; unmatched junction bases: 15. The CDR3 spans 17 residues. Germline V CDR1 and CDR2: MGHRA, YSYEKL. In DNA form, the CDR3 reads TGCGCCAGCAGCCAGACCCTCGGGCGACAGGGAAGAAATGAGCAGTTCTTC. Its translation is CASSQTLGRQGRNEQFF.

The chain is built from TRBV4-1 and TRBJ1-6; D is perhaps TRBD1 (5 bases). V was shortened by 4 bases and J by 6 bases, with 16 bases between the two germline ends. This CDR3 contains 16 residues. CDR1 and CDR2 (germline): MGHRA, YSYEKL. CDR3 protein: CASSPGTEQSNSPLHF. CDR3 nucleotides: TGCGCCAGCAGCCCGGGGACTGAACAGAGTAATTCACCCCTCCACTTT.

This clone was recorded a few times. The DNA for the CDR3 is TGTGCCAGCACCCCCGGGAGCACTGAAGCTTTCTTT. This encodes CASTPGSTEAFF. V and J are TRBV6-6 and TRBJ1-1; D uncertain. Trimming removed 7 bases from V and 4 bases from J, with 10 bases in between. Germline lookup yields CDR1 MNHNY and CDR2 SVGAGI (reference sequence). This CDR3 spans 12 amino acids.

The gene calls are TRBV7-2 and TRBJ2-5; 9 bases align to TRBD1. V trimming: 4 bases; J trimming: 5 bases; junction bases outside the gene matches: 8. Germline CDR1 and CDR2: SGHTA and FQGNSA. The CDR3 has 15 amino acids. The CDR3 spells CASSSPGTGKETQYF. CDR3 coding DNA: TGTGCCAGCAGCTCGCCCGGGACAGGGAAGGAGACCCAGTACTTC. The entire variable domain, with the rest obtained from reference TRBV7-2 and TRBJ2-5, is as follows: GAGVSQSPSNKVTEKGKDVELRCDPISGHTALYWYRQSLGQGLEFLIYFQGNSAPDKSGLPSDRFSAERTGGSVSTLTIQRTQQEDSAVYLCASSSPGTGKETQYFGPGTRLLVL.

CDR3 bases: TGTGCCAGCAGTTACTCGACAGAAGCTTTCTTT. It translates to CASSYSTEAFF. The chain carries TRBV6-6 and TRBJ1-1, with D unclear. The length of the CDR3 is 11 residues. The V gene's germline CDR1 is MNHNY and CDR2 SVGAGI (reference sequence). Trimming left V 0 bases short and J 8 bases short, with 4 bases between.

This sequence joins TRBV9 and TRBJ1-2, with a possible D match to TRBD1 (5 bases). With 2 bases removed from V and 4 bases from J, the gap between germline ends came to 12 bases. Germline CDR1 reads SGDLS; CDR2 reads YYNGEE. This CDR3 has 14 residues. CDR3 region: CASSVGGAGYGYTF. The CDR3 DNA reads as TGTGCCAGCAGCGTCGGAGGGGCAGGCTATGGCTACACCTTC.

This clone was seen a handful of times. The CDR3 region has the DNA TGTGCCAGCAGCCCGACGTGGAGTATATATGGCTACACCTTC. Encoded protein: CASSPTWSIYGYTF. The rearrangement joins TRBV7-9 to TRBJ1-2; no clear D. The CDR3 loop spans 14 amino acids. V dropped 5 bases and J dropped 5 bases, with 15 bases sitting between them. CDR1 SEHNR and CDR2 FQNEAQ come from the germline V gene (reference sequence). Full variable domain (outside the CDR3, taken from reference TRBV7-9 and TRBJ1-2): DTGVSQNPRHKITKRGQNVTFRCDPISEHNRLYWYRQTLGQGPEFLTYFQNEAQLEKSRLLSDRFSAERPKGSFSTLEIQRTEQGDSAMYLCASSPTWSIYGYTFGSGTRLTVV.

This chain joins TRBV7-9 and TRBJ2-1; 8 bases are shared with TRBD2. Germline V gives CDR1 SEHNR, CDR2 FQNEAQ (reference sequence). J was trimmed by 9 bases and V by 6 bases; bases with no gene match: 4. The CDR3 contains 12 residues. The CDR3 region has the DNA TGTGCCAGCAGTCGACTAGCGTTTGAGCAGTTCTTC. Protein product: CASSRLAFEQFF.

This clone has only one observation. The chain has TRBV7-9 and TRBJ2-3; D perhaps matches TRBD2 (6 bases). Germline CDR1 SEHNR, CDR2 FQNEAQ (reference sequence). V was pared by 1 base and J by 14 bases, with 10 bases between. The CDR3 covers 11 residues. CDR3 DNA sequence: TGTGCCAGCAGCTTAGGGGGGGTCGGGTATTTT. Amino acid sequence: CASSLGGVGYF.

The chain combines TRBV4-1 with TRBJ1-1, with TRBD1 as a possible D gene (5 bases). This CDR3 spans 14 amino acids. V was trimmed by 3 bases and J by 4 bases, leaving 12 bases between them. Germline CDR1 is MGHRA and CDR2 is YSYEKL. For the CDR3, the DNA is TGCGCCAGCAGCCAGTCAGGGTTGGGCACTGAAGCTTTCTTT. This codes for CASSQSGLGTEAFF.

The sample holds one count of this clone. This rearrangement joins TRBV28 to TRBJ2-7, with 7 positions matching TRBD1. V dropped 0 bases and J dropped 2; count of bases not matched to a gene: 10. Per germline, CDR1 MDHEN and CDR2 SYDVKM. The CDR3 is made up of 17 amino acids. The CDR3 sequence is CASSLWPGTAYPYEQYF. The CDR3 bases are TGTGCCAGCAGTTTATGGCCCGGGACAGCGTACCCCTACGAGCAGTACTTC.

The V and J genes are TRBV9 and TRBJ2-5, with D tentatively TRBD2 (7 bases). The J call may be mistaken, given a closer DNA end match to TRBJ2-7. There are 15 residues in the CDR3. Germline-derived CDR1 and CDR2 are SGDLS and YYNGEE. The CDR3 spells CASSVLGGPVDEQYF. CDR3 in DNA: TGTGCCAGCAGCGTATTGGGGGGGCCGGTTGACGAGCAGTACTTC.

V is TRBV15 and J is TRBJ1-1, with 7 bases identical to TRBD1. V lost 0 bases and J lost 7; bases outside the gene matches: 2. Germline V CDR1 and CDR2: LNHNV, YYDKDF (reference sequence). The CDR3 consists of 13 residues. CDR3 DNA: TGTGCCACCAGCAGAGATCGGGACAGTGAAGCTTTCTTT. Protein: CATSRDRDSEAFF. The variable domain in full, completed from reference TRBV15 and TRBJ1-1, reads DAMVIQNPRYQVTQFGKPVTLSCSQTLNHNVMYWYQQKSSQAPKLLFHYYDKDFNNEADTPDNFQSRRPNTSFCFLDIRSPGLGDTAMYLCATSRDRDSEAFFGQGTRLTVV.

The V and J genes are TRBV2 and TRBJ2-7; weak D call: TRBD1 (6 bases). Trimming pared 4 bases from V and 4 bases from J, leaving 8 bases between. CDR3 length equals 12 residues. Germline V lookup: CDR1 SNHLY, CDR2 FYNNEI. The CDR3, as DNA: TGTGCCAGCAGTGGGCAGGGGTACGAGCAGTACTTC. Amino acids: CASSGQGYEQYF.

Here the CDR3 reads CASSQVGAGGQRNYGYTF. CDR3 sequence (DNA): TGCGCCAGCAGCCAAGTGGGGGCAGGTGGCCAGAGAAACTATGGCTACACCTTC. V is TRBV4-3 and J is TRBJ1-2, with D possibly TRBD1 on 6 matching bases. Trimming pared 1 base from V and 2 bases from J, leaving 20 bases between. CDR1 is LGHNA and CDR2 is YSLEER in the germline V gene. This CDR3 is built from 18 residues.

This chain joins TRBV11-2 and TRBJ2-4; 7 nucleotides agree with TRBD1. Germline V gene data show CDR1 as SGHAT and CDR2 as FQNNGV. This CDR3 is 14 amino acids long. Losses at the gene ends were 6 bases for V and 0 bases for J; bases not matched to a gene: 2. CDR3 amino acids: CASRQGLAKNIQYF. In DNA, the CDR3 is TGTGCCAGCAGACAGGGGCTAGCCAAAAACATTCAGTACTTC.

The chain uses TRBV9 and TRBJ2-1, with TRBD2 identical over 7 bases. J was trimmed by 4 bases and V by 0 bases; bases with no gene match: 7. Germline values: CDR1 SGDLS, CDR2 YYNGEE. The CDR3 runs to 16 residues. This CDR3 is CASSVEVGLPYNEQFF. The CDR3 region has the DNA TGTGCCAGCAGCGTAGAGGTGGGACTACCTTACAATGAGCAGTTCTTC.

The V and J genes are TRBV6-5 and TRBJ2-1; 8 nucleotides align to TRBD1. V shed 8 bases, J shed 7 bases, and the junction held 7 bases outside the gene matches. This CDR3 region has 13 residues. In germline, CDR1 is MNHEY, CDR2 SVGAGI. The CDR3 coding sequence is TGTGCCAGCCGGAGGACAGGGATTAATGAGCAGTTCTTC. The encoded protein is CASRRTGINEQFF.

This chain connects TRBV27 to TRBJ2-7, with 10 bases that match TRBD1. V trimming: 6 bases; J trimming: 3 bases; junction bases outside the gene matches: 11. Germline values: CDR1 MNHEY, CDR2 SMNVEV (reference sequence). The CDR3 is 16 amino acids. The CDR3 region is CASSYLSGTGVYEQYF. The CDR3 DNA sequence: TGTGCCAGCAGCTACTTGTCCGGGACAGGGGTCTACGAGCAGTACTTC.

The chain combines TRBV6-4 with TRBJ2-3; 9 nucleotides align to TRBD2. Germline V gene data show CDR1 as MRHNA and CDR2 as SNTAGT. The CDR3 spans 16 residues. With V trimmed by 0 bases and J by 0 bases, 1 base remained unmatched. The CDR3 reads CASSDSAGGSTDTQYF. Written as DNA, the CDR3 is TGTGCCAGCAGTGACTCGGCGGGAGGGAGCACAGATACGCAGTATTTT.

This clone is a singleton in its sample. The chain carries TRBV28 and TRBJ2-6; TRBD2 is a possible D gene (6 bases). CDR3 length equals 18 residues. Trimming took 5 bases from V and 4 from J, leaving 21 bases between them. Germline lookup yields CDR1 MDHEN and CDR2 SYDVKM. The CDR3 nucleotides are TGTGCCAGCAGTCAATTCGGGGGTCCTTTGGAGGGGGCCAACGTCCTGACTTTC. It codes for CASSQFGGPLEGANVLTF.

Here the CDR3 reads CASSHHPYGPQEGYTF. The CDR3 DNA reads as TGCGCCAGCAGCCATCATCCTTATGGGCCCCAAGAAGGCTACACCTTC. This sequence joins TRBV4-3 and TRBJ1-2; D not resolved. The V end was cut by 3 bases, the J end by 8 bases, with 22 bases between. Germline V gives CDR1 LGHNA, CDR2 YSLEER. This CDR3 has 16 amino acids.